This T cell receptor (beta chain) comes out of a study of shared clonotypes between healthy human individuals (dated by TCRdb to the early 2020s). For the study in its entirety: The cohort included three men and a couple of women between 18 and 49 years of age. For each donor, CD4 naive and CD4 memory were each given three plates, CD8 naive was given two plates, and CD8 memory was given one plate. To estimate repertoire size and how much clonotype sharing occurs between individuals, the study deeply sequenced the blood TCR repertoires of about five healthy adults. Different laboratories and diverse techniques were used to prepare libraries and sequence TCR repertoires, to increase sequencing depth and limit assay-specific biases. Each donor's leukapheresis produced roughly between about 0.85 and 10 billion PBMCs. General conclusions and limits of the study: Clonotypes shared by all four sorted-subset donors showed higher generation probabilities than non-shared clonotypes. Pairwise subsampling indicated that sequencing depth was expected to affect the degree of clonotype sharing among donors. The small number of donors limited the genetic and exposure-history diversity represented. Sampling was restricted to blood, and TCR repertoires in tissues likely differ from the TCR repertoires found in blood. Rarefaction of sorted-subset datasets indicated incomplete sequencing despite the large sequencing depth. When a few donors were compared, the shared fraction of clonotypes was about 5% for naive CD4, about 4% for naive CD8, roughly 2.3% for memory CD4, and 0.4% for memory CD8. Estimated clonotype richness was generally larger for naive than for memory subsets.

Donors were healthy HIV-negative adults with no recently reported acute infections or vaccinations. All donors were Caucasian adults living in Nashville, Tennessee, USA. CD8 memory samples were composed of magnetically selected CD45RO+ cells combined with CCR7-negative CD45RA+ effector memory (TemRA) cells. After blood collection by leukapheresis, PBMCs were isolated using Ficoll-Histopaque density gradient centrifugation and then cryopreserved in the vapor phase of liquid nitrogen. Analytical flow cytometry was used to check the purity and quantity of every magnetically sorted T cell population. Genomic DNA was isolated from each sorted fraction and quantified by UV absorbance on a Nanodrop 2000c. Using the deep immunoSEQ assay, multiplex PCR amplified TCR CDR3 regions from genomic DNA. Extracted genomic DNA from each cell subset was distributed evenly across all wells of several immunoSEQ 96-well plates, and each plate was treated as a replicate. For sorted subsets, about 220 ng of genomic DNA, equivalent to roughly 33,000 T cell genomes, went into each replicate PCR. The purified libraries were quantified using a Qubit 3.0 fluorometer, sized with a Bioanalyzer 2100, and then quantified again using the KAPA Library Quantification kit. Every immunoSEQ 96-well plate was sequenced on a dedicated single-read 150-cycle Illumina NextSeq 550 flow cell. As for the authors' bioinformatics: Because the immunoSEQ output held only junctional sequences and lacked quality scores, the filtering could not match the filtering applied to full-length reads. To assign V/J genes and CDR3, sequences were annotated against IMGT germline references using PyIR, a Python wrapper for IgBLAST v1.9. Reads with weak V/J assignments (E-value above 1e-6), missing CDR3, stop codons, out-of-frame junctions, or ambiguous translated residues were removed. V3J clonotypes were defined by identical inferred V gene, J gene, and CDR3 amino acid sequence. Percentage overlap between repertoires was computed as shared unique clonotypes divided by the size of the smaller repertoire. Richness of each repertoire was evaluated using RTK rarefaction, the Chao1 estimator, and Recon v2.1 estimates of unobserved clonotypes. Generation probabilities for all TCRbeta clonotypes obtained by the gDNA method from a handful of donors were computed using OLGA. TCRdb stores this immuneACCESS table with in-frame sequences only. Part of the clones is absent; in the studies checked, under half of the shortfall reflects unresolved V genes, and no reason is known for the rest. That table gives V, J and clone size, and the DNA gave D and trimming. The sample table lists about 380,000 clones, around 96% of them with a count of one. The ten most abundant clones make up approximately 0.32% of the sample.

On this clone: Its antigen remains undetermined. Base qualities are missing; no much larger clone stands one base away.

Looking up the germline V gene yields CDR1 MGHRA and CDR2 YSYEKL. The CDR3 starts with the cysteine, ends with the phenylalanine, and has 13 residues. The only DNA kept is the CDR3, 39 bases in frame from the first base. V loses 0 bases of germline sequence and J loses 9 bases, and the interval between the two ends is 9 bases. The chain uses TRBV4-1 and TRBJ1-5, with no reliable assignment of the D segment. Input material: memory CD8+ T cells sorted from blood. The sample's cell subset or site label, in plain terms: CD45RO+ cells pooled with CCR7-negative TemRA cells. The sequence was obtained from a man aged 25-40 years in good health. The CDR3 amino acid sequence is: CASSQDQAGPQHF. The DNA reads TGCGCCAGCAGCCAAGATCAGGCCGGGCCCCAGCATTTT.